This T cell receptor beta chain was captured in a study of CD8 T cells in Susac syndrome. Trimming removed 4 bases at V and 2 bases at J, with 14 bases between. This CDR3 spans 14 amino acids. Looked up from germline, CDR1 is GTSNPN and CDR2 is SVGIG (reference sequence). It was with random hexamers that about 0.45 to 1 ug RNA was reverse transcribed. Each CDR3 protein gets one entry after TCRdb re-called the immunoSEQ multiplex PCR reads with MiXCR. The repertoire holds approximately 190,000 distinct CDR3 sequences, 95% seen once, with less than 0.2% in the top ten. Sequenced input: CD8+ T cells from PBMCs. The clonotype was recovered from a human donor with Susac syndrome. The rearrangement joins TRBV30 to TRBJ2-5; D might be TRBD1 or TRBD2, each matching 7 bases. The chain's CDR3 is CAWTQGRGQETQYF. CDR3 DNA sequence: TGTGCCTGGACACAGGGGAGGGGTCAAGAGACCCAGTACTTC.